Listed here are 9 T cell receptor beta chains from one sample, sequenced in a study of CD8 T cells in ankylosing spondylitis. MiXCR, run by TCRdb on the 5' RACE reads, gives a single entry per CDR3 protein. The data hold about 250,000 distinct CDR3 sequences, with more than 20% observed a single time. Sequencing input: blood, either unsorted or a sorted T cell fraction (not recorded which). Receptors originate from a male donor with ankylosing spondylitis or in good health (not recorded which).

This rearrangement joins TRBV20-1 to TRBJ1-5, with 8 bases matching TRBD1. CDR1 and CDR2 from the germline V gene are DFQATT and SNEGSKA (reference sequence). The CDR3 has 13 residues. Trimming removed 4 bases from V and 1 base from J; junction bases left unmatched: 0. In DNA, the CDR3 is TGCAGTGCTAACAGGGGGAGCAATCAGCCCCAGCATTTT. Protein: CSANRGSNQPQHF.

This clonotype occurred many times. The rearrangement links TRBV7-2 to TRBJ2-7, with TRBD2 as a possible D gene (6 bases). The CDR3 is made up of 14 amino acids. In germline, CDR1 is SGHTA, CDR2 FQGNSA. The V gene lost 1 base and the J gene lost 6 bases, with 13 bases spanning the gap. CDR3 amino acids: CASSLVRVGGEQYF. The CDR3 DNA is TGTGCCAGCAGCTTAGTTCGGGTCGGGGGCGAGCAGTACTTC.

Ten or more counts support this clonotype. The rearrangement joins TRBV5-1 to TRBJ2-7; TRBD1 matches at 12 bases. CDR1 is SGHRS, CDR2 YFSETQ, per germline. The J segment lost 6 bases and the V segment lost 3 bases, leaving 1 base of the junction unmatched. The CDR3 spans 13 residues. The CDR3 DNA sequence: TGCGCCAGCAGCTCGGGACAGGGGGCCGAGCAGTACTTC. Protein: CASSSGQGAEQYF.

Ten or more counts support this clonotype. The CDR3 loop is CASSLGNTEAFF. CDR3 bases: TGTGCCAGCAGTTTAGGAAACACTGAAGCTTTCTTT. The chain links TRBV12-3 or TRBV12-4 to TRBJ1-1; D remains ambiguous. The CDR3 spans 12 residues. V was trimmed by 1 base and J by 2 bases, leaving 2 bases between them.

This rearrangement joins TRBV6-1 to TRBJ2-7, with 9 bases lining up with TRBD1. V was pared by 5 bases and J by 4 bases, with 3 bases of the junction left unmatched. Germline V gives CDR1 MNHNS, CDR2 SASEGT. CDR3 length: 13 amino acids. The CDR3 protein is CASSRTGEYEQYF. CDR3 DNA sequence: TGTGCCAGCAGTAGGACAGGGGAGTACGAGCAGTACTTC.

This rearrangement joins TRBV25-1 to TRBJ1-4, with D perhaps TRBD1 (5 bases). The V gene lost 3 bases and the J gene lost 11 bases, with 13 bases spanning the gap. The CDR3 sequence is 13 residues long. Germline-derived CDR1 and CDR2 are MGHDK and SYGVNS. This CDR3 reads CASSDRADGKLFF. In nucleotides, the CDR3 is TGTGCCAGCAGTGACAGGGCCGATGGGAAACTGTTTTTT. Looking up the rest from reference TRBV25-1 and TRBJ1-4 gives the full variable domain: EADIYQTPRYLVIGTGKKITLECSQTMGHDKMYWYQQDPGMELHLIHYSYGVNSTEKGDLSSESTVSRIRTEHFPLTLESARPSHTSQYLCASSDRADGKLFFGSGTQLSVL.

This clonotype showed up many times. The chain links TRBV28 to TRBJ2-3, with 7 bases that match TRBD2. Germline V gene sequence: CDR1 MDHEN, CDR2 SYDVKM. The CDR3 is 15 residues long. The trim removed 5 bases at V and 3 bases at J, leaving 8 bases unmatched. The CDR3 region has the DNA TGTGCCAGCAGTCACCCTAGCGGAGGGACAGATACGCAGTATTTT. Encoded protein: CASSHPSGGTDTQYF.

The chain carries TRBV6-5 and TRBJ2-1; perhaps TRBD1 as D (5 bases). V shed 0 bases and J shed 5 bases, with 8 bases lying between them. Germline CDR1 is MNHEY and CDR2 is SVGAGI. CDR3 length equals 14 residues. CDR3 sequence reads: CASSYSGRDNEQFF. In DNA form, the CDR3 reads TGTGCCAGCAGTTACTCCGGCAGGGACAATGAGCAGTTCTTC.

This clonotype turned up a few times. This chain links TRBV20-1 with TRBJ2-3, with D possibly being TRBD1 (7 bases). CDR1 is DFQATT, CDR2 SNEGSKA, per germline (reference sequence). The V gene lost 0 bases and the J gene lost 6 bases, with 25 bases spanning the gap. CDR3 length: 18 amino acids. The CDR3 loop reads CSARDSGASTGRWDTQYF. As DNA, the CDR3 is TGCAGTGCTAGAGATTCGGGGGCATCGACAGGGCGGTGGGATACGCAGTATTTT.